This T cell receptor beta chain is drawn from a study of cytomegalovirus exposure and HLA in healthy donors. Overall study results and limits: Later analysis placed DRB1 highest and HLA-C lowest in TCR association rates, which differed by HLA locus. The study reported that TCR beta sequences accurately predicted HLA-A and HLA-B alleles in most subjects. A few chains tied to CMV proved CMV antigen-specific in vitro.

Germline CDR1 reads SGDLS; CDR2 reads YYNGEE. This CDR3 comprises 15 residues. V was clipped by 3 bases and J by 1 base; unmatched bases: 3. A note on this clone: No antigen is known for it.

PCR primers comprised 60 Vbeta and 13 Jbeta primers. The protocol was immunoSEQ multiplex PCR, while the TCRdb copy is restricted to in-frame clones and leaves out a portion. The sample shows around 200,000 clones, around 77% of them seen only once. The sample consisted of PBMCs. The TCR was taken from a woman aged 30 to 39 in good health and CMV-seropositive. This rearrangement joins TRBV9 to TRBJ2-2; 7 nucleotides align to TRBD1. The CDR3 sequence: CASSAGTVNTGELFF. The CDR3 nucleotides are TGTGCCAGCAGCGCCGGGACAGTGAACACCGGGGAGCTGTTTTTT.